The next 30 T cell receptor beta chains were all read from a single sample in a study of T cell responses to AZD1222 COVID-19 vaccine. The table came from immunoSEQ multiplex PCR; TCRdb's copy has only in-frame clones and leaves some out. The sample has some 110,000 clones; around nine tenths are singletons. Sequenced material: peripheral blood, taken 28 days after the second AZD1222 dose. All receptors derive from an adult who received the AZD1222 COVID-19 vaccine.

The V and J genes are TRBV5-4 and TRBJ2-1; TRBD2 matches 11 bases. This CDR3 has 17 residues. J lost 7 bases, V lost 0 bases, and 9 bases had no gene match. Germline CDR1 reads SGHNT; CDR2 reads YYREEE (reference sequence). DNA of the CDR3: TGTGCCAGCAGCTTGGCCATACTAGCGGGGGTTGGGAATGAGCAGTTCTTC. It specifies CASSLAILAGVGNEQFF.

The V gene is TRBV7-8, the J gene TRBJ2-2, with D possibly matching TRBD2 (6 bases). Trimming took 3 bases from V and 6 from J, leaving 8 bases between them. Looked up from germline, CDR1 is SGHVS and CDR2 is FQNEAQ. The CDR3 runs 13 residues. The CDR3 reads CASSLEGPGELFF. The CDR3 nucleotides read TGTGCCAGCAGCTTGGAGGGTCCCGGGGAGCTGTTTTTT.

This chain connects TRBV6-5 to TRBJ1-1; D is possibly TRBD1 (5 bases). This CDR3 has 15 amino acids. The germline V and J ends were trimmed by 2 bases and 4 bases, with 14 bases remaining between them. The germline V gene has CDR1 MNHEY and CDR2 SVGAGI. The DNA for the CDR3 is TGTGCCAGCAGTTACAGGCCGGGGGGGACCACTGAAGCTTTCTTT. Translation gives CASSYRPGGTTEAFF.

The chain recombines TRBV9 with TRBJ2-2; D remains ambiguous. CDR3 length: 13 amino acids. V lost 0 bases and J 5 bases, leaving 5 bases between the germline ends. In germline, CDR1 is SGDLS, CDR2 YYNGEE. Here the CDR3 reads CASSVGATGELFF. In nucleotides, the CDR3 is TGTGCCAGCAGCGTAGGGGCTACCGGGGAGCTGTTTTTT.

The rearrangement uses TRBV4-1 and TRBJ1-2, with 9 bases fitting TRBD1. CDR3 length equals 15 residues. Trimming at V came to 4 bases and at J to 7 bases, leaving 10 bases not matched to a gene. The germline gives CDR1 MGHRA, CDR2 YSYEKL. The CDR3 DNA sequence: TGCGCCAGCAGCCGCCAGACAGGGGGTAAAGGTGGCTACACCTTC. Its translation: CASSRQTGGKGGYTF.

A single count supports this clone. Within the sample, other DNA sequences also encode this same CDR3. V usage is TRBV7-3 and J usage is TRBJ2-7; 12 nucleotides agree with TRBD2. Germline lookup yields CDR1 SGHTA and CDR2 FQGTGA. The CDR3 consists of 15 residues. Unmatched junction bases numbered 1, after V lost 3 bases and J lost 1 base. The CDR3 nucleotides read TGTGCCAGCAGCTTGCTAGCGGGAGGGTCCTACGAGCAGTACTTC. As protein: CASSLLAGGSYEQYF.

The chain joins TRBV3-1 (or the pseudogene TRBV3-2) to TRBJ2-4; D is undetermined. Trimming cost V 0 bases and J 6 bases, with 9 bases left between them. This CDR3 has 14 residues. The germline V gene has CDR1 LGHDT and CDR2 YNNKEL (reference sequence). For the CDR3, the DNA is TGTGCCAGCAGCCAAGATGGGCGTTCAAACATTCAGTACTTC. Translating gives CASSQDGRSNIQYF.

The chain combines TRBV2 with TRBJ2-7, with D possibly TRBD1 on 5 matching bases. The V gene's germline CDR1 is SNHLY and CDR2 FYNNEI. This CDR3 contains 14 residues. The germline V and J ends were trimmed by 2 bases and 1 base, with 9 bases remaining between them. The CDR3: CASSERGRSYEQYF. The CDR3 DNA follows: TGTGCCAGCAGTGAAAGGGGCCGTTCCTACGAGCAGTACTTC.

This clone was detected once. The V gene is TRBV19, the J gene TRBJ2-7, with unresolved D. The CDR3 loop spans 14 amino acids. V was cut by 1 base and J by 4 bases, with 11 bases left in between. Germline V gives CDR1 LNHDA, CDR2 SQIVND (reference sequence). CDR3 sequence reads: CASSIGPAEYEQYF. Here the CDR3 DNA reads TGTGCCAGTAGTATAGGACCTGCCGAATACGAGCAGTACTTC.

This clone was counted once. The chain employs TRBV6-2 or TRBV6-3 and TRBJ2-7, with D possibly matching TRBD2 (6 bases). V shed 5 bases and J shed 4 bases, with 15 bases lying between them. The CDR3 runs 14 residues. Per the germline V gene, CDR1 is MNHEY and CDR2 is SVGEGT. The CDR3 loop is CASSPLRDWYEQYF. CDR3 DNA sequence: TGTGCCAGCAGTCCCCTCCGGGACTGGTACGAGCAGTACTTC.

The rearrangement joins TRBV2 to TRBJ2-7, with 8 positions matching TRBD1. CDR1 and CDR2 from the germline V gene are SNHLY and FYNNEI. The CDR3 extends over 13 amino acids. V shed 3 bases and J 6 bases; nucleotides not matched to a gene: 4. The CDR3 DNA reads TGTGCCAGCAGTGATCAGGGGGCCGGCGAGCAGTACTTC. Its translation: CASSDQGAGEQYF.

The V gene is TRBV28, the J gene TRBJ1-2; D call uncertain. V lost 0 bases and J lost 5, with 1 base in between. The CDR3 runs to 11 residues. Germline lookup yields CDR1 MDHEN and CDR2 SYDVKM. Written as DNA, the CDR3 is TGTGCCAGCAGTTTATGGTATGGCTACACCTTC. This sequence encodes CASSLWYGYTF.

Written as DNA, the CDR3 is TGTGCCAGCAGTTTAGGCAGTCCCTATGGCTACACCTTC. Translating it yields CASSLGSPYGYTF. The V gene is TRBV12-3 or TRBV12-4, the J gene TRBJ1-2, with D uncertain. Trimming cost V 1 base and J 4 bases, with 7 bases left between them. This CDR3 spans 13 amino acids.

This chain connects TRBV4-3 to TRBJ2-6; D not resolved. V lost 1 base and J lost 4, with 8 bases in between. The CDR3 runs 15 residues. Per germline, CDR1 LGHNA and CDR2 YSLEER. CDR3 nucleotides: TGCGCCAGCAGCCAAGTGGGTACCGGGGCCAACGTCCTGACTTTC. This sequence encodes CASSQVGTGANVLTF.

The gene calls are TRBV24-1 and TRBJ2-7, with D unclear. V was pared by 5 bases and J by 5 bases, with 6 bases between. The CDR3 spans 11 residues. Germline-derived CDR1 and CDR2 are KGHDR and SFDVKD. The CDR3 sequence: CATSGSDEQYF. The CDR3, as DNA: TGTGCCACCAGTGGATCGGACGAGCAGTACTTC.

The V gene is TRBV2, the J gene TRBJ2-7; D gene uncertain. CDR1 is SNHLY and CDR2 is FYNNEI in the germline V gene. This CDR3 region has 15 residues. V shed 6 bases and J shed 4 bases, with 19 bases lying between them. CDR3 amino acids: CASSGFGRKDYEQYF. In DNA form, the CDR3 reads TGTGCCAGCAGCGGCTTCGGCAGAAAGGATTACGAGCAGTACTTC.

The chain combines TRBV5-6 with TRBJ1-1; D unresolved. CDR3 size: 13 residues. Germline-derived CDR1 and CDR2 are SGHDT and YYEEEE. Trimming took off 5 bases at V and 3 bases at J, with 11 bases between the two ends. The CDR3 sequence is CASRTAGDTEAFF. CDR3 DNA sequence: TGTGCCAGCAGAACGGCTGGGGACACTGAAGCTTTCTTT.

The CDR3 DNA reads as TGTGCCAGCGGGAGGGGTTGGGCCAACGTCCTGACTTTC. This encodes CASGRGWANVLTF. V and J are TRBV7-3 and TRBJ2-6, with 7 positions matching TRBD2. The CDR3 runs to 13 residues. Germline CDR1 SGHTA, CDR2 FQGTGA. V shed 8 bases, J shed 5 bases, and the junction held 3 bases outside the gene matches.

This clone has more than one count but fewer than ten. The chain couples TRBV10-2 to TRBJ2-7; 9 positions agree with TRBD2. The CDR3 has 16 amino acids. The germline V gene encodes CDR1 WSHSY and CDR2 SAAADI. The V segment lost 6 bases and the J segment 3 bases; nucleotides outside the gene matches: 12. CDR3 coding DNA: TGCGCCAGCAGAACACACTTAGCGGGAGAGTTCTACGAGCAGTACTTC. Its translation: CASRTHLAGEFYEQYF.

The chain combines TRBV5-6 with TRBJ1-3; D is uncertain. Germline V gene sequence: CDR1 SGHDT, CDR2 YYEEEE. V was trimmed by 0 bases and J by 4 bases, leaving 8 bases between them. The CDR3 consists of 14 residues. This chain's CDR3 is CASSLAGGGNTIYF. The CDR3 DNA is TGTGCCAGCAGCTTGGCCGGCGGGGGAAACACCATATATTTT. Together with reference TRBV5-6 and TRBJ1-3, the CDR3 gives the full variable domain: DAGVTQSPTHLIKTRGQQVTLRCSPKSGHDTVSWYQQALGQGPQFIFQYYEEEERQRGNFPDRFSGHQFPNYSSELNVNALLLGDSALYLCASSLAGGGNTIYFGEGSWLTVV.

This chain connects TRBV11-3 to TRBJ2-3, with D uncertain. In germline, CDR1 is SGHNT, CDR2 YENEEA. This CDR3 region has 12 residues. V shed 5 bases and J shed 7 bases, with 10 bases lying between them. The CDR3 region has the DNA TGTGCCAGCAGCAGCGAAGGGTATACGCAGTATTTT. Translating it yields CASSSEGYTQYF.

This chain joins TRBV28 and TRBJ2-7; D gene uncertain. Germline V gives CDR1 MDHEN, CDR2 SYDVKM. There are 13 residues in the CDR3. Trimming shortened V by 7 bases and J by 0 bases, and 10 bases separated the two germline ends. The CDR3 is CASNGVSSYEQYF. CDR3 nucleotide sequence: TGTGCCAGCAATGGCGTCAGCTCCTACGAGCAGTACTTC.

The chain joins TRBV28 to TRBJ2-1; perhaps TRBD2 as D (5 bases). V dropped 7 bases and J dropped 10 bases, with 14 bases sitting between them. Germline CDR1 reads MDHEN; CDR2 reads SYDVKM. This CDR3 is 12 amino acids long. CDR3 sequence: CASTSYEGEQFF. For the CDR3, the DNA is TGTGCCAGCACCTCTTACGAGGGAGAGCAGTTCTTC.

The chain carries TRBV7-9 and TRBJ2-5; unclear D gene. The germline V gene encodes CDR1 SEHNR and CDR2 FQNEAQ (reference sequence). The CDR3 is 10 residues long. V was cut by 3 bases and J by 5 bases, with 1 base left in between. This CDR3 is CASSLETQYF. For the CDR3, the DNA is TGTGCCAGCAGCTTGGAGACCCAGTACTTC.

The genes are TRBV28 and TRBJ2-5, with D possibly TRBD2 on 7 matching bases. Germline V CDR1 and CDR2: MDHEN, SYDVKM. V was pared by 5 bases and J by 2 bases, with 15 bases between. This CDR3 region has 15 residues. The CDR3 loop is CASSLYREGQETQYF. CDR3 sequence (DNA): TGTGCCAGCAGTCTCTACAGGGAGGGACAAGAGACCCAGTACTTC.

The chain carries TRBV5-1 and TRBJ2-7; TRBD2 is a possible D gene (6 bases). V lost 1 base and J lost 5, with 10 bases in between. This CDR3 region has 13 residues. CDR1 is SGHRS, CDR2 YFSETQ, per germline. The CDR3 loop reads CASSLQGLDEQYF. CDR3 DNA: TGCGCCAGCAGCTTGCAGGGACTGGACGAGCAGTACTTC.

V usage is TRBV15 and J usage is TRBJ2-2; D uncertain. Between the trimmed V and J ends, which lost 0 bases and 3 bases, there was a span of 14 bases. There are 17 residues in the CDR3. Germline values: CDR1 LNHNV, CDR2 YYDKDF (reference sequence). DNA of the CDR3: TGTGCCACCAGCAGAGATGGACGAGCGCAGTACACCGGGGAGCTGTTTTTT. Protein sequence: CATSRDGRAQYTGELFF.

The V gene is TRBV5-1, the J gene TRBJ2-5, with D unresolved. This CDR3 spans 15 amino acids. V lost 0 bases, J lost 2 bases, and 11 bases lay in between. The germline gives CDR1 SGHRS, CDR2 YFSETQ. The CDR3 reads CASSLGQILQETQYF. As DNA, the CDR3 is TGCGCCAGCAGCTTGGGCCAGATACTTCAAGAGACCCAGTACTTC.

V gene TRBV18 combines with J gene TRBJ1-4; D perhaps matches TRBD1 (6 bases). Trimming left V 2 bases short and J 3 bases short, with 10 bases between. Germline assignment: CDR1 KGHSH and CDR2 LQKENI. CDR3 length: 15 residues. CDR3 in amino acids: CASSPEQGSNEKLFF. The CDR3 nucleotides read TGTGCCAGCTCACCAGAACAGGGCTCTAATGAAAAACTGTTTTTT.

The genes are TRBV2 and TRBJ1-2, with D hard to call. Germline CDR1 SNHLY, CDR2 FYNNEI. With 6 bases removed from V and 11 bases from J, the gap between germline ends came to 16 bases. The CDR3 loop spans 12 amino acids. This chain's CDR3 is CASRAPGVNYTF. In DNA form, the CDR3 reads TGTGCCAGCAGAGCCCCCGGGGTTAATTACACCTTC.